This T cell receptor beta chain was documented in a study of Ad26.COV2.S vaccination and SARS-CoV-2 variants. Study background: The vaccine Ad26.COV2.S was put into the muscle once, or twice with 56 days between.

Data came from immunoSEQ multiplex PCR; TCRdb stores just in-frame clones and leaves some out. Seen here are roughly 380,000 clones, approximately 90% observed once, and the top ten hold 3.5% to 4%. This sample's treatment: some 20 received Ad26.COV2.S at low or high dose, single or two shots; 5 received placebo; per-sample allocation not given. Vaccine and placebo recipients were sampled on day 63 after the first injection. The vaccine antigen was prefusion-stabilized Wuhan SARS-CoV-2 spike. V was trimmed by 4 bases and J by 0 bases, leaving 10 bases between them. This CDR3 comprises 13 residues. Germline V CDR1 and CDR2: SQVTM, ANQGSEA.

The rearrangement links TRBV29-1 to TRBJ2-7; D not resolved. This sequence originates from a person between 18 and 65 years old who received the Ad26.COV2.S COVID-19 vaccine or a placebo. The specimen was peripheral blood, collected in a trial of Ad26.COV2.S vaccine versus placebo. CDR3 bases: TGCAGCGTTGGTACTGTAAGCTCCTACGAGCAGTACTTC. This translates into CSVGTVSSYEQYF.